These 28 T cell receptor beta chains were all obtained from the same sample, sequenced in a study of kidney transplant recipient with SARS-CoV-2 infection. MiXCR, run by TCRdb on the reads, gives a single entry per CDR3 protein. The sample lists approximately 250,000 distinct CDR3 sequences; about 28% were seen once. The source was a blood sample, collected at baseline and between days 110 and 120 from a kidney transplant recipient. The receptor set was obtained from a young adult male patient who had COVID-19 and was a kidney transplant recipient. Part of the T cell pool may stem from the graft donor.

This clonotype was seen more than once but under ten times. The CDR3: CSAGLAGAYEQYF. The DNA of the CDR3 is TGCAGTGCGGGACTAGCGGGGGCCTACGAGCAGTACTTC. This chain connects TRBV20-1 to TRBJ2-7; 14 nucleotides match TRBD2. Trimming cost V 6 bases and J 2 bases; bases outside gene matches: 0. CDR3 length: 13 amino acids. Germline CDR1 DFQATT, CDR2 SNEGSKA (reference sequence).

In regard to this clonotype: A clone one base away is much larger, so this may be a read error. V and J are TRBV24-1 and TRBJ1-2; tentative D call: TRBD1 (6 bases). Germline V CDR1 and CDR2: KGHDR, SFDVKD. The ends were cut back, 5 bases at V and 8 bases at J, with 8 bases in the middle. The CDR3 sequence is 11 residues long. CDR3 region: CATSGGGGYTF. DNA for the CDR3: TGTGCCACCAGTGGGGGGGGCGGCTACACCTTC.

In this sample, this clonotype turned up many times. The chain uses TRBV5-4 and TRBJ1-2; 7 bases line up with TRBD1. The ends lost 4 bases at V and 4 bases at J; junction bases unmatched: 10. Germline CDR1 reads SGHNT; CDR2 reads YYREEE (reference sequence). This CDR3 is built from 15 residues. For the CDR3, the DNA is TGTGCCAGCAGCCTAGGGACAGTACAATTCTATGGCTACACCTTC. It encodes CASSLGTVQFYGYTF.

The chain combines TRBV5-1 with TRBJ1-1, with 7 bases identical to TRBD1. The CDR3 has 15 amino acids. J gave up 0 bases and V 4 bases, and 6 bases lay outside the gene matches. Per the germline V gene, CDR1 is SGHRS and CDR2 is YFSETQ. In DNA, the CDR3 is TGCGCCAGCAGCGGGGGGACAGCCATGAACACTGAAGCTTTCTTT. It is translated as CASSGGTAMNTEAFF.

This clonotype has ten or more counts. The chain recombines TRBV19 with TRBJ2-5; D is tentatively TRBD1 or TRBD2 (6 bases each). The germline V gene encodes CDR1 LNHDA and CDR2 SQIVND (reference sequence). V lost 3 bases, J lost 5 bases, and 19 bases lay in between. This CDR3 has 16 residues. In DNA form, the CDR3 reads TGTGCCAGTAGTATGGGTTCGAGGGGGGCGGGGGAGACCCAGTACTTC. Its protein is CASSMGSRGAGETQYF.

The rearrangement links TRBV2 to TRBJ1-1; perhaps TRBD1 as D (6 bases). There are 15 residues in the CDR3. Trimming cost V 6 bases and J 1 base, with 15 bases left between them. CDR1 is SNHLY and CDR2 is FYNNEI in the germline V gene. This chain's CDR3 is CASSSLRGANTEAFF. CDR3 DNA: TGTGCCAGCAGCAGTCTCAGGGGAGCGAACACTGAAGCTTTCTTT.

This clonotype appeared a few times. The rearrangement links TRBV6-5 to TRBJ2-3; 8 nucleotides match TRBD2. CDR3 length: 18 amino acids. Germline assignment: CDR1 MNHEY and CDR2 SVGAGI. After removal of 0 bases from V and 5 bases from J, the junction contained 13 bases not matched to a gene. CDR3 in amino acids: CASSYSTLSREGLDTQYF. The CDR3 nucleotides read TGTGCCAGCAGTTACTCAACCCTTTCCCGGGAGGGCTTAGATACGCAGTATTTT.

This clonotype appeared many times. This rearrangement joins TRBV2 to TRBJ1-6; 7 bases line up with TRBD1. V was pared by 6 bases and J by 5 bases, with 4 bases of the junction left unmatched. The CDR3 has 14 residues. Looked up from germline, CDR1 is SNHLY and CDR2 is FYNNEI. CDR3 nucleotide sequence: TGTGCCAGCAGCTGGGACAGCAATAATTCACCCCTCCACTTT. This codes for CASSWDSNNSPLHF.

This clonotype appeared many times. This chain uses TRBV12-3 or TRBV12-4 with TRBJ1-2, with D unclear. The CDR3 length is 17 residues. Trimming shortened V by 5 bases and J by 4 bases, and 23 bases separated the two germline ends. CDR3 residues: CASSNSSTAGKTYGYTF. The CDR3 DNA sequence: TGTGCCAGCAGTAATAGTTCCACAGCAGGAAAGACCTATGGCTACACCTTC.

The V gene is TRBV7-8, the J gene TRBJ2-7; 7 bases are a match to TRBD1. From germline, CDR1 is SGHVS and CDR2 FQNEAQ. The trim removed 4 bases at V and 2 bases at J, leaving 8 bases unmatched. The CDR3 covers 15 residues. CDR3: CASSSAGTATYEQYF. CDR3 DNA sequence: TGTGCCAGCAGCTCAGCCGGGACAGCTACCTACGAGCAGTACTTC.

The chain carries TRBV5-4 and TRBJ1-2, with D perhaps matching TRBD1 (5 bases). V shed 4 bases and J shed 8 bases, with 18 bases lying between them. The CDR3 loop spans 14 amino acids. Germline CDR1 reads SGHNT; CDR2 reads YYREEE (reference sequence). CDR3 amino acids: CASSPEVPQGGYTF. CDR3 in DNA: TGTGCCAGCAGCCCGGAGGTCCCTCAGGGAGGCTACACCTTC.

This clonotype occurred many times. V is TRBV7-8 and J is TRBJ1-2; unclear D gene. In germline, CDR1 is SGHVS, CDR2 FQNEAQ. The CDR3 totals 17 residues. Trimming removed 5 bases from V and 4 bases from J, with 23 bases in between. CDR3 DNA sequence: TGTGCCAGCAGCGAGCCAGAGTTTACCCGAAAGACCTATGGCTACACCTTC. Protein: CASSEPEFTRKTYGYTF. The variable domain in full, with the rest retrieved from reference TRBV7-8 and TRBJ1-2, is GAGVSQSPRYKVAKRGQDVALRCDPISGHVSLFWYQQALGQGPEFLTYFQNEAQLDKSGLPSDRFFAERPEGSVSTLKIQRTQQEDSAVYLCASSEPEFTRKTYGYTFGSGTRLTVV.

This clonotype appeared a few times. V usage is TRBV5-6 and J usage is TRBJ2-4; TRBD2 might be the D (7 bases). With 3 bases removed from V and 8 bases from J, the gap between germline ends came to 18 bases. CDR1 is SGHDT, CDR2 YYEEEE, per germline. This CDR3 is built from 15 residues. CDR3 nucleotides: TGTGCCAGCAGCTCCCTAGCGGTATCAGGGGACATTCAGTACTTC. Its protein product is CASSSLAVSGDIQYF.

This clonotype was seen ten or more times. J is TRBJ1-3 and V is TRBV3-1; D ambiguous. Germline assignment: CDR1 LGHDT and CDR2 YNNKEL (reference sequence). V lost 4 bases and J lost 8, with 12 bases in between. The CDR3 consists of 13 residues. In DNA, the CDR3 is TGTGCCAGCAGCCTCCGTCTCCGGGACACCATATATTTT. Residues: CASSLRLRDTIYF.

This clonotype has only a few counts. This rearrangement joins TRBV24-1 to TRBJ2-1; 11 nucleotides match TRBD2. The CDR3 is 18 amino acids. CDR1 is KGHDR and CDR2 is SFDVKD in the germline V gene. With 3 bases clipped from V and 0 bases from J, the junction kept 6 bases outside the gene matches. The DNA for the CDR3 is TGTGCCACCAGTGATGAGAGACTAGCGGGGAGCTCCTACAATGAGCAGTTCTTC. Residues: CATSDERLAGSSYNEQFF.

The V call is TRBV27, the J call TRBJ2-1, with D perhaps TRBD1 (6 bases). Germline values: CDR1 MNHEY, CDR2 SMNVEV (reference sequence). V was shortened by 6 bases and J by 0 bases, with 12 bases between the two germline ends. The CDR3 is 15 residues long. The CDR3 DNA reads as TGTGCCAGCAGCACTACAGGGAGCTCCTACAATGAGCAGTTCTTC. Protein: CASSTTGSSYNEQFF.

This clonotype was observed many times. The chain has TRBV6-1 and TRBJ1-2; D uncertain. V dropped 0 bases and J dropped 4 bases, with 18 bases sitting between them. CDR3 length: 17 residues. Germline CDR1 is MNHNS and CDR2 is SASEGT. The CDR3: CASSEAWECRKTYGYTF. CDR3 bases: TGTGCCAGCAGTGAAGCCTGGGAATGTAGAAAGACCTATGGCTACACCTTC.

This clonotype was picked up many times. The CDR3 region has the DNA TGTGCCAGCAGTAGCGAGCGGGAGACGGCAGATACGCAGTATTTT. It encodes CASSSERETADTQYF. The chain employs TRBV12-3 or TRBV12-4 and TRBJ2-3; 8 bases are shared with TRBD2. The trim removed 5 bases at V and 4 bases at J, leaving 8 bases unmatched. CDR3 length: 15 amino acids.

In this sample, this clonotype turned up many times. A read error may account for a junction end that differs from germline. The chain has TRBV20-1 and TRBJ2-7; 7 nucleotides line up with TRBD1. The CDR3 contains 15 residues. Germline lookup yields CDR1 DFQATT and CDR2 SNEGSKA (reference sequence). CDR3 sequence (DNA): TGCAGTGCCAGAGGGTGGGACAGACCCACCTACGAGCAGTACTTC. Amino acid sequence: CSARGWDRPTYEQYF.

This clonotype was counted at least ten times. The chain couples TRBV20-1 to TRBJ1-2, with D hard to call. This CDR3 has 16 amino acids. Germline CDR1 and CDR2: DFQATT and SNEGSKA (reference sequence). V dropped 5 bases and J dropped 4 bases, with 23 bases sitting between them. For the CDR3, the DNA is TGCAGTGCTGTACCTTTGCTGTTTCGAAAGACCTATGGCTACACCTTC. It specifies CSAVPLLFRKTYGYTF.

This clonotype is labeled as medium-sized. The CDR3 nucleotides are TGCGCCAGCAGCTTGGGGTCGGACGGACCCCAAGAGACCCAGTACTTC. It is translated as CASSLGSDGPQETQYF. The chain recombines TRBV5-1 with TRBJ2-5, with D unclear. CDR1 and CDR2 from the germline V gene are SGHRS and YFSETQ. Trimming stripped 0 bases from V and 1 base from J, with 13 bases between. CDR3 length: 16 amino acids.

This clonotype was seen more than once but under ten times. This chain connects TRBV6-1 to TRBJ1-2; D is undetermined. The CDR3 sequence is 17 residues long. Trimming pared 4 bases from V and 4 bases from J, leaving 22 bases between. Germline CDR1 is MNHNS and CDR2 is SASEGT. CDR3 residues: CASSANAPYGKTYGYTF. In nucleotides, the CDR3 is TGTGCCAGCAGTGCCAATGCGCCTTACGGAAAGACCTATGGCTACACCTTC.

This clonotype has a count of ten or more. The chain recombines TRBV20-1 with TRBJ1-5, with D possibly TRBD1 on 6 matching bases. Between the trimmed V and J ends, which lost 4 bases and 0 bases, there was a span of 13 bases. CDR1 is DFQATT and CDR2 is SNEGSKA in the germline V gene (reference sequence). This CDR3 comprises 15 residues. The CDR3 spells CSATVQGYSNQPQHF. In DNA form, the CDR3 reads TGCAGTGCTACAGTACAGGGATATAGCAATCAGCCCCAGCATTTT.

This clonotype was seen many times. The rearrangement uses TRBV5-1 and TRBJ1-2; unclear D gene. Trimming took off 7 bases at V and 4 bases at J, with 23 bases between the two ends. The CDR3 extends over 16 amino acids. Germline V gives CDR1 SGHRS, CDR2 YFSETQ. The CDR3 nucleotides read TGCGCCAGCTTACTGGCATCGGTTCGAAAGACCTATGGCTACACCTTC. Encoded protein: CASLLASVRKTYGYTF.

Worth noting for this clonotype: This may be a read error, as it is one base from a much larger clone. The CDR3 nucleotides are TGTGCCAGCAGCTTAGCGGTTGGAGCCTCGGGGACCGGGGAGCTGTTTTTT. Protein sequence: CASSLAVGASGTGELFF. This chain joins TRBV7-9 and TRBJ2-2; D possibly corresponds to TRBD2 (5 bases). In germline, CDR1 is SEHNR, CDR2 FQNEAQ (reference sequence). The CDR3 has 17 amino acids. V gave up 0 bases and J gave up 5 bases, with 16 bases separating them.

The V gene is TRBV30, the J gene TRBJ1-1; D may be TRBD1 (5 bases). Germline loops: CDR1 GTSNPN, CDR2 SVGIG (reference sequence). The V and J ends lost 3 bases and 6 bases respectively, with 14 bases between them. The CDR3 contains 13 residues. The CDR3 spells CAWRASGLAEAFF. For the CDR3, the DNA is TGTGCCTGGAGGGCATCAGGGCTTGCTGAAGCTTTCTTT.

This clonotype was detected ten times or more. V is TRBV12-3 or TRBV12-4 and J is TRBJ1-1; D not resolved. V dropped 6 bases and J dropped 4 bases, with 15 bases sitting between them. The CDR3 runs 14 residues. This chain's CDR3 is CASRDGRGGTEAFF. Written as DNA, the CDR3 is TGTGCCAGCAGAGATGGGAGAGGAGGCACTGAAGCTTTCTTT.

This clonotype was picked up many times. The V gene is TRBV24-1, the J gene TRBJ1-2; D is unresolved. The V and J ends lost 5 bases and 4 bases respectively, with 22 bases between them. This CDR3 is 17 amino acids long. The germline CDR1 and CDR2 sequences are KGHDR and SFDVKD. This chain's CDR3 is CATSVLVSTRKTYGYTF. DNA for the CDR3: TGTGCCACCAGTGTTTTAGTTAGTACCAGAAAGACCTATGGCTACACCTTC.